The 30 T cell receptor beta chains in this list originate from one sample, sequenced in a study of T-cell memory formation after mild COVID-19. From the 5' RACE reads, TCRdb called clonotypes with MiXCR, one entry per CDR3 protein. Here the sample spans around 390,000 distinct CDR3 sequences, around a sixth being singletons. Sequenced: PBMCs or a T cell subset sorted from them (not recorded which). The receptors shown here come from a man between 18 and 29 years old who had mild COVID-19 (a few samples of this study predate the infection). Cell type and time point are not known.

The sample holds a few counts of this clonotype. The CDR3 DNA follows: TGTGCCAGCAGTCACTCGGGGGGCGAGCAGTACGTC. It specifies CASSHSGGEQYV. The J gene is TRBJ2-7, the V gene TRBV6-2 or TRBV6-3, with TRBD2 matching 7 bases. This CDR3 region has 12 residues. From germline, CDR1 is MNHEY and CDR2 SVGEGT.

CDR3 DNA: TGTGCCACCAGCAGAGATCGGGCCTTGCCCCAGCATTTT. It translates to CATSRDRALPQHF. The rearrangement uses TRBV15 and TRBJ1-5; unclear D gene. V shed 0 bases and J shed 9 bases, with 9 bases lying between them. This CDR3 contains 13 residues. The germline V gene encodes CDR1 LNHNV and CDR2 YYDKDF (reference sequence).

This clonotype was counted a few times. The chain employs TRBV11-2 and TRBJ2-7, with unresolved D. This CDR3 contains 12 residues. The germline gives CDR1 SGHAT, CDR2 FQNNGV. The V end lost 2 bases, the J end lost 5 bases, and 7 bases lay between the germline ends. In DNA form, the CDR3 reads TGTGCCAGCAGCTTACGGGTCCACGAGCAGTACGTC. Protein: CASSLRVHEQYV.

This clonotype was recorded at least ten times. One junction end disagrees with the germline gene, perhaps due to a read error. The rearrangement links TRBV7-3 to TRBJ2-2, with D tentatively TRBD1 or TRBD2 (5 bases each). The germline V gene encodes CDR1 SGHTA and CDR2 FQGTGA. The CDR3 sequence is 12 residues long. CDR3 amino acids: CASRLGAGELFF. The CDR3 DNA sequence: TGTGCCAGCCGCTTGGGGGCCGGGGAGCTGTTTTTT. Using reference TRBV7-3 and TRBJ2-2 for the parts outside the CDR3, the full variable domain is GAGVSQTPSNKVTEKGKYVELRCDPISGHTALYWYRQSLGQGPEFLIYFQGTGAADDSGLPNDRFFAVRPEGSVSTLKIQRTERGDSAVYLCASRLGAGELFFGEGSRLTVL.

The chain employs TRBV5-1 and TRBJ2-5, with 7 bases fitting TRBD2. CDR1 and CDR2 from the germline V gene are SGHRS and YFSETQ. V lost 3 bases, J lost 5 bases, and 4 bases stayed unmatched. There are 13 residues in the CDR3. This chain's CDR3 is CASSSTSLETQYF. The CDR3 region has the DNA TGCGCCAGCAGCTCGACTAGCCTCGAGACCCAGTACTTC.

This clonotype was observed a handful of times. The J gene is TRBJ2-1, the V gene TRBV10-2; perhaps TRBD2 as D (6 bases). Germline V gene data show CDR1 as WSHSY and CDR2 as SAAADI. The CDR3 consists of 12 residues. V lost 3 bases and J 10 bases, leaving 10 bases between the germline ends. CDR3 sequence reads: CASSEEGLEQFF. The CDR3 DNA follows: TGCGCCAGCAGTGAAGAGGGACTGGAGCAGTTCTTC.

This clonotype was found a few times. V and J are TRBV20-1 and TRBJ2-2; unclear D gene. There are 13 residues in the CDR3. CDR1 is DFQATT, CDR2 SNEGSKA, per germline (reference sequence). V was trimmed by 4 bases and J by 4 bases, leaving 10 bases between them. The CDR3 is CSATSPVTGELFF. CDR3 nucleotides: TGCAGTGCTACCTCCCCAGTCACCGGGGAGCTGTTTTTT.

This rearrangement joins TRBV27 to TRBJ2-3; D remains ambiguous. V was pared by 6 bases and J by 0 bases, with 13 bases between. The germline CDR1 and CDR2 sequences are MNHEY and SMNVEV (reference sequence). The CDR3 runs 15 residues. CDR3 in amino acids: CASSHSVLSTDTQYF. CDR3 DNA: TGTGCCAGCAGCCACTCCGTCCTTAGCACAGATACGCAGTATTTT.

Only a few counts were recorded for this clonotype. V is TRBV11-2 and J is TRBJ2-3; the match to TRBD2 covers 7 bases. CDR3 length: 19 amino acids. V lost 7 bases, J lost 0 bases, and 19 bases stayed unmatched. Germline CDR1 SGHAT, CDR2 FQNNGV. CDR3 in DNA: TGTGCCAGCACCCCTAACTCGGGAGGACGGCCGACTAGCACAGATACGCAGTATTTT. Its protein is CASTPNSGGRPTSTDTQYF.

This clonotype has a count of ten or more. CDR3 DNA: TGTGCCAGCAGCGGGGTGGCGGGGGACTCCTACAATGAGCAGTTCTTC. Its translation: CASSGVAGDSYNEQFF. The V call is TRBV5-6, the J call TRBJ2-1; TRBD2 matches at 7 bases. This CDR3 contains 16 residues. V lost 4 bases to trimming and J lost 0 bases; unmatched junction nucleotides: 7. Germline CDR1 reads SGHDT; CDR2 reads YYEEEE.

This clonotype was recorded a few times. CDR3 in DNA: TGTGCCAGCAGCCAGACCCTCGGGGGATTCACAGATACGCAGTATTTT. Translation gives CASSQTLGGFTDTQYF. V gene TRBV4-2 combines with J gene TRBJ2-3; D is possibly TRBD2 (6 bases). With 3 bases removed from V and 2 bases from J, the gap between germline ends came to 15 bases. CDR1 is LGHNA, CDR2 YNFKEQ, per germline. This CDR3 has 16 amino acids.

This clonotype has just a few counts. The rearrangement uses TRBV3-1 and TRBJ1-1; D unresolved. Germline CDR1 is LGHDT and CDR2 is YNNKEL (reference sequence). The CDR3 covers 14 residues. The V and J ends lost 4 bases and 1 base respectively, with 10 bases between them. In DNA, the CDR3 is TGTGCCAGCAGCCGATGGACGGGGAACACTGAAGCTTTCTTT. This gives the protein CASSRWTGNTEAFF.

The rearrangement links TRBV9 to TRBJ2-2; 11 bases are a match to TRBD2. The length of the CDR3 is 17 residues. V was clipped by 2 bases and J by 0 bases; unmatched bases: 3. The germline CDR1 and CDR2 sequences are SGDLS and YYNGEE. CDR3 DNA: TGTGCCAGCAGCGTCCTAGCGGGGGGTGCGAACACCGGGGAGCTGTTTTTT. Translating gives CASSVLAGGANTGELFF.

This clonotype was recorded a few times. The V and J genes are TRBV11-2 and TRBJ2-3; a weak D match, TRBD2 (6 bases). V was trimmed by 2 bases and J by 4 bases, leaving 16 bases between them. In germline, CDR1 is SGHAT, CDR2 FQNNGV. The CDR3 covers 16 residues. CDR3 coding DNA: TGTGCCAGCAGCTTATGGGGCGGGGCACCGCCAGATACGCAGTATTTT. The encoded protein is CASSLWGGAPPDTQYF. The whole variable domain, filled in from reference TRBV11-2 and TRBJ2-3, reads EAGVAQSPRYKIIEKRQSVAFWCNPISGHATLYWYQQILGQGPKLLIQFQNNGVVDDSQLPKDRFSAERLKGVDSTLKIQPAKLEDSAVYLCASSLWGGAPPDTQYFGPGTRLTVL.

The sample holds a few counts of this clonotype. The CDR3 spells CASSRTGGFEQFF. CDR3 DNA sequence: TGTGCCAGCAGTCGGACAGGGGGCTTTGAGCAGTTCTTC. The chain employs TRBV2 and TRBJ2-1; 11 bases match TRBD1. The CDR3 loop spans 13 amino acids. J gave up 9 bases and V 5 bases, and 3 bases lay outside the gene matches. CDR1 and CDR2 from the germline V gene are SNHLY and FYNNEI. The full variable domain, rest sourced from reference TRBV2 and TRBJ2-1, is EPEVTQTPSHQVTQMGQEVILRCVPISNHLYFYWYRQILGQKVEFLVSFYNNEISEKSEIFDDQFSVERPDGSNFTLKIRSTKLEDSAMYFCASSRTGGFEQFFGPGTRLTVL.

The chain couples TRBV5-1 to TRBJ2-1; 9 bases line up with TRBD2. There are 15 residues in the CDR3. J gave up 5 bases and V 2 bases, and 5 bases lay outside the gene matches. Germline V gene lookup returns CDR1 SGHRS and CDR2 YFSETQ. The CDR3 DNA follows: TGCGCCAGCAGCTTTTCTAGCGGGGTGGACAATGAGCAGTTCTTC. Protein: CASSFSSGVDNEQFF. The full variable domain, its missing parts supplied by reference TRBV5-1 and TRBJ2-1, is KAGVTQTPRYLIKTRGQQVTLSCSPISGHRSVSWYQQTPGQGLQFLFEYFSETQRNKGNFPGRFSGRQFSNSRSEMNVSTLELGDSALYLCASSFSSGVDNEQFFGPGTRLTVL.

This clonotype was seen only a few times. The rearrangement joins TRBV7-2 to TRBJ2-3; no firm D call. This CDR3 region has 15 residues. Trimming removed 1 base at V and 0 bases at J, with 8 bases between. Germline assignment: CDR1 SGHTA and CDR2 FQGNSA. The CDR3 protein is CASSLDLASTDTQYF. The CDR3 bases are TGTGCCAGCAGCTTAGATCTGGCTAGCACAGATACGCAGTATTTT.

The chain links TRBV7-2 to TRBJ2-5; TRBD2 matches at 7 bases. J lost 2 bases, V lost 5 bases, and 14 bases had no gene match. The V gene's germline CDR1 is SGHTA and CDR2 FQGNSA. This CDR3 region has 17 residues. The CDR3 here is CASSPGGGRGGQETQYF. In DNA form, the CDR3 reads TGTGCCAGCAGCCCTGGGGGTGGGAGGGGAGGTCAAGAGACCCAGTACTTC.

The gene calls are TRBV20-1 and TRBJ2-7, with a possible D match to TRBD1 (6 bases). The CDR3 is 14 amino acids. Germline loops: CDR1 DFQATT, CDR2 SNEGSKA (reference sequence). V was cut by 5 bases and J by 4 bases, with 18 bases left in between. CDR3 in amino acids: CSAVDRTLPYEQYV. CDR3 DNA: TGCAGTGCTGTAGACAGGACCCTCCCTTACGAGCAGTACGTC.

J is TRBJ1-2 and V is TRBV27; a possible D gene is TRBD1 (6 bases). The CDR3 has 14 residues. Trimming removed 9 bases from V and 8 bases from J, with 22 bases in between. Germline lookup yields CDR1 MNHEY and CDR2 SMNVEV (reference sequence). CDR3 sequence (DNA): TGTGCCAGAAGGGTTGGGGGGGGCGCGGACGGCTACACCTTC. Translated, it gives CARRVGGGADGYTF.

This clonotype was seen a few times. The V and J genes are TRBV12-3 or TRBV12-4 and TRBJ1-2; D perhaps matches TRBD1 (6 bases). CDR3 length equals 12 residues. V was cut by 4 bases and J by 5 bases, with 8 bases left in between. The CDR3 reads CASSSGQYGYTF. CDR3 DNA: TGTGCCAGCAGTTCCGGACAGTATGGCTACACCTTC.

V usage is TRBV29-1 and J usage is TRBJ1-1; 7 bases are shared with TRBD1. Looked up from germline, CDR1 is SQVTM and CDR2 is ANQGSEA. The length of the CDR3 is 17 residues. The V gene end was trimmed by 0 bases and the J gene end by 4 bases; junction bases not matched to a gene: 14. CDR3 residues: CSVEDPSGRGRSTEAFF. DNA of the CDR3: TGCAGCGTTGAAGATCCATCGGGTAGGGGGCGAAGCACTGAAGCTTTCTTT.

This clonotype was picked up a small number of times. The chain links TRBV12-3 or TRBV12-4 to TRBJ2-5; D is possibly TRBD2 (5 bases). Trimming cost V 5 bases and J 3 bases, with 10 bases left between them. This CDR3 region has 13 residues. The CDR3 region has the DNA TGTGCCAGCAGTCAGCTAGCAGAAGAGACCCAGTACTTC. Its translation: CASSQLAEETQYF.

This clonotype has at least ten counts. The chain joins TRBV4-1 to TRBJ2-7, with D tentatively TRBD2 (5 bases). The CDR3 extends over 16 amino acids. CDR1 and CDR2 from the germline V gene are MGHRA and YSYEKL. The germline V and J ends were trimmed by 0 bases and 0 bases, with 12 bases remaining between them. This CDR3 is CASSQEASPYSYEQYF. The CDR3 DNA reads TGCGCCAGCAGCCAAGAGGCTAGCCCTTACTCCTACGAGCAGTACTTC.

The CDR3 here is CSVAGMFTDTQYF. The CDR3 DNA reads as TGCAGCGTTGCTGGGATGTTCACAGATACGCAGTATTTT. V gene TRBV29-1 combines with J gene TRBJ2-3; D ambiguous. Germline assignment: CDR1 SQVTM and CDR2 ANQGSEA. The CDR3 loop spans 13 amino acids. V gave up 4 bases and J gave up 2 bases, with 10 bases separating them.

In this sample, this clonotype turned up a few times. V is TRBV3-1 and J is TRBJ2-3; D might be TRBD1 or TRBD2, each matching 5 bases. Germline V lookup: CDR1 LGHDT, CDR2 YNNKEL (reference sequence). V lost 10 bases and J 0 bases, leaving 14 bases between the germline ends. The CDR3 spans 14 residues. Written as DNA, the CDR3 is TGTGCCACGAGAGAGGGGCGAAGCACAGATACGCAGTATTTT. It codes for CATREGRSTDTQYF.

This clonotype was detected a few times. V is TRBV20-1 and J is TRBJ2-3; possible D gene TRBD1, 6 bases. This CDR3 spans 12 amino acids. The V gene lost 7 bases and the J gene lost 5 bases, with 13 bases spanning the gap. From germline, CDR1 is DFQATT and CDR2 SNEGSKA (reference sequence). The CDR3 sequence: CSGRGSGDTQYF. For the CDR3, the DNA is TGCAGTGGTAGGGGGAGTGGAGATACGCAGTATTTT.

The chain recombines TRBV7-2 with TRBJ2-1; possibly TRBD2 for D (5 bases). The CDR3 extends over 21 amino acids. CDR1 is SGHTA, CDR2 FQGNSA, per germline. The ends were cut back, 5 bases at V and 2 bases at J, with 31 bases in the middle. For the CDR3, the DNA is TGTGCCAGCAGCCTACGGCTTACGGCTTTTACCACCGGGAAGACCTACAATGAGCAGTTCTTC. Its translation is CASSLRLTAFTTGKTYNEQFF.

CDR3 DNA sequence: TGTGCCAGTAGTCGAGACTCAGGGGCATCCACTGAAGCTTTCTTT. Translated, it gives CASSRDSGASTEAFF. The gene calls are TRBV19 and TRBJ1-1, with TRBD1 as a possible D gene (6 bases). The CDR3 loop spans 15 amino acids. Germline values: CDR1 LNHDA, CDR2 SQIVND (reference sequence). V lost 5 bases, J lost 4 bases, and 17 bases lay in between.

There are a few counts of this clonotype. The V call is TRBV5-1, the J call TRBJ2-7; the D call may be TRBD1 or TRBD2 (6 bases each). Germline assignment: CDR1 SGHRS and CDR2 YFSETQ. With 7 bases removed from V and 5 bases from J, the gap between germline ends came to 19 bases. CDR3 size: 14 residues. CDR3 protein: CASPRQAGGDEQYV. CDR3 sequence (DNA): TGCGCCAGCCCCAGACAGGCCGGGGGCGACGAGCAGTACGTC.